This T cell receptor (beta chain) is drawn from a study of blood T cell repertoires in COVID-19. Generated by immunoSEQ multiplex PCR, the TCRdb table keeps only in-frame clones and is missing some. The data contain 150,000 to 190,000 clones, 70% to 90% of them singletons. Sequencing input: peripheral blood. This TCR came from an older woman with COVID-19, enrolled during active disease.

CDR3 bases: TGTGCCAGCAGCGGACAGGGAGAGGACACCATATATTTT. As protein: CASSGQGEDTIYF. V usage is TRBV27 and J usage is TRBJ1-3; 8 bases match TRBD1. There are 13 residues in the CDR3. Germline lookup yields CDR1 MNHEY and CDR2 SMNVEV (reference sequence). The V segment lost 6 bases and the J segment 8 bases; nucleotides outside the gene matches: 6.